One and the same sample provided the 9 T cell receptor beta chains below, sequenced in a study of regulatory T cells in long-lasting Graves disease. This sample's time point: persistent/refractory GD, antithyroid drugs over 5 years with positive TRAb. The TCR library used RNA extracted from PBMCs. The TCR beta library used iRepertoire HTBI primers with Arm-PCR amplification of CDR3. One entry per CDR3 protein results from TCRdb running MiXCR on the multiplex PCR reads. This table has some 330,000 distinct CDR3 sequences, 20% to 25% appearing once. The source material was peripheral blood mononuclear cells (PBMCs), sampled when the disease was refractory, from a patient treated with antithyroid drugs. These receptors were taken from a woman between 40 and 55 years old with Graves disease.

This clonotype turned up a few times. The CDR3 coding sequence is TGCAGCGTCCAATGGGGGGCTCATTCTTTCTTT. It translates to CSVQWGAHSFF. The chain recombines TRBV29-1 with TRBJ1-1; perhaps TRBD1 as D (6 bases). The CDR3 has 11 residues. Germline values: CDR1 SQVTM, CDR2 ANQGSEA. Trimming took 6 bases from V and 12 from J, leaving 17 bases between them.

The CDR3 sequence is CATTRGPARREQYF. In nucleotides, the CDR3 is TGTGCCACCACTAGGGGGCCCGCCCGAAGGGAGCAGTACTTC. This chain connects TRBV10-3 to TRBJ2-7; 7 bases are shared with TRBD1. The CDR3 totals 14 residues. Germline CDR1 is ENHRY and CDR2 is SYGVKD. The J segment lost 7 bases and the V segment lost 10 bases, leaving 16 bases of the junction unmatched.

The CDR3 nucleotides read TGTGCCAGCAGCTCCGGACTAGTCGCCGGGGAGCTGTTTTTT. This translates into CASSSGLVAGELFF. This chain connects TRBV9 to TRBJ2-2; 7 bases align to TRBD2. Per the germline V gene, CDR1 is SGDLS and CDR2 is YYNGEE. This CDR3 comprises 14 residues. With 4 bases clipped from V and 6 bases from J, the junction kept 6 bases outside the gene matches.

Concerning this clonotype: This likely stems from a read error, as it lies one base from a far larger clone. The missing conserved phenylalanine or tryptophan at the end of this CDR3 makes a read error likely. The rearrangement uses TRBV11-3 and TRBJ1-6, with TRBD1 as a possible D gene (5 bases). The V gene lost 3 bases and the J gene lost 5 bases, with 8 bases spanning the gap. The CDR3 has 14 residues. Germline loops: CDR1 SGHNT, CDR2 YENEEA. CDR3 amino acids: CASSLTAHNSPLHL. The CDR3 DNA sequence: TGTGCCAGCAGCTTGACAGCTCATAATTCACCCCTCCACCTT.

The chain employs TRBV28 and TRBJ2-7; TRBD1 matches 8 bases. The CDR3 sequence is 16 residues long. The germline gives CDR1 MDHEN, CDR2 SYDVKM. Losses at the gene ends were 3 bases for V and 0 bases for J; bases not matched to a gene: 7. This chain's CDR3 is CASSFSHRGTSYEQYF. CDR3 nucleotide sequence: TGTGCCAGCAGTTTTTCCCACAGGGGGACCTCCTACGAGCAGTACTTC.

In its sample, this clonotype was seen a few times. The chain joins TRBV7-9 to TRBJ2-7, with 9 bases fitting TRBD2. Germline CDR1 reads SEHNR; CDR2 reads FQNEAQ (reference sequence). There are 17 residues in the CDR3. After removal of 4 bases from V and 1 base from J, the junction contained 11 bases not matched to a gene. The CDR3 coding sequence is TGTGCCAGCAGCTCGCCGGGACTAGCAGATCGATCCTACGAGCAGTACTTC. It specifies CASSSPGLADRSYEQYF.

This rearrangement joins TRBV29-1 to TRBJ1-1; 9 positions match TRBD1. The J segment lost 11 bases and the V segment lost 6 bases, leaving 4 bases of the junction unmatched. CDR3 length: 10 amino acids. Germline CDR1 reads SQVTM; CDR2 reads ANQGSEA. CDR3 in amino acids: CSVGTGWAFF. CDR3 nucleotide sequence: TGCAGCGTGGGGACAGGGTGGGCTTTCTTT.

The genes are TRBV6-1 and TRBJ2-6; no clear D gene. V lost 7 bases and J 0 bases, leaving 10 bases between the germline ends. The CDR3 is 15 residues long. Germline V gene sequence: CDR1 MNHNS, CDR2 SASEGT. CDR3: CASTRLVSGANVLTF. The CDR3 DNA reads TGTGCCAGCACCCGCCTAGTCTCTGGGGCCAACGTCCTGACTTTC.

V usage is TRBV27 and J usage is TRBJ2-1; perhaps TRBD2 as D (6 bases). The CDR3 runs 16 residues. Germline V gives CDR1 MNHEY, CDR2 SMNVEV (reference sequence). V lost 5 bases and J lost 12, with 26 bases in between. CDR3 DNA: TGTGCCAGCAGTAACCTAGCGCCTACGGGTGCGGGGTTGCAGTTCTTC. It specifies CASSNLAPTGAGLQFF.